The 2 T cell receptor beta chains presented below share a single source sample, sequenced in a study of T cells after yellow fever vaccination. Via MiXCR, TCRdb re-called the 5' RACE reads, giving one row per CDR3 protein. Of some 560,000 distinct CDR3 sequences listed, about a sixth are singletons. The sample consisted of PBMCs, taken about 5 days after the first yellow fever vaccination. Receptors originate from a man younger than 35 who received the YFV17D yellow fever vaccine.

This chain links TRBV5-6 with TRBJ2-5; a possible D gene is TRBD2 (5 bases). The ends were cut back, 4 bases at V and 2 bases at J, with 12 bases in the middle. The CDR3 extends over 14 amino acids. Germline CDR1 reads SGHDT; CDR2 reads YYEEEE. The CDR3 DNA reads TGTGCCAGCAGCCCCGGCCCGGGGCAAGAGACCCAGTACTTC. Amino acids: CASSPGPGQETQYF. Full variable domain (rest looked up from reference TRBV5-6 and TRBJ2-5): DAGVTQSPTHLIKTRGQQVTLRCSPKSGHDTVSWYQQALGQGPQFIFQYYEEEERQRGNFPDRFSGHQFPNYSSELNVNALLLGDSALYLCASSPGPGQETQYFGPGTRLLVL.

There are a few counts of this clonotype. The chain has TRBV7-9 and TRBJ2-5; 7 bases match TRBD1. The J segment lost 0 bases and the V segment lost 5 bases, leaving 6 bases of the junction unmatched. There are 15 residues in the CDR3. Germline V gene lookup returns CDR1 SEHNR and CDR2 FQNEAQ (reference sequence). The CDR3 DNA is TGTGCCAGCAGCCCCCCGACAGGGAACCAAGAGACCCAGTACTTC. This gives the protein CASSPPTGNQETQYF.